This T cell receptor (beta chain) was found in a study of CD8 T cells in ankylosing spondylitis. Overall study results and limits: Typical of ankylosing spondylitis blood, it appeared, was a TCR beta motif of under 10 highly homologous variants.

The V gene's germline CDR1 is SGHRS and CDR2 YFSETQ. Losses at the gene ends were 4 bases for V and 4 bases for J; bases not matched to a gene: 14. The CDR3 has 16 amino acids. Using its own MiXCR run on the 5' RACE reads, TCRdb lists one record per CDR3 protein. The sample contains a few hundred thousand distinct CDR3 sequences, roughly a tenth of which appear only once. This clonotype was counted at least ten times. Its matching antigen is unknown. This TCR was recovered from a male donor with ankylosing spondylitis or in good health (not recorded which). What was sequenced was blood, either unsorted or a sorted T cell fraction (not recorded which). This rearrangement joins TRBV5-1 to TRBJ2-7; TRBD1 agrees at 7 bases. CDR3 in amino acids: CASSLPRQGYLYEQYF. In nucleotides, the CDR3 is TGCGCCAGCAGCCTCCCCCGACAGGGTTATCTGTACGAGCAGTACTTC.